Listed below are T cell receptor beta chains from one sample, sequenced in a study of T cells in narcolepsy. Libraries were prepared by immunoSEQ multiplex PCR; TCRdb keeps only in-frame clonotypes and omits some of them. Altogether under 20,000 clones are present, about nine tenths being singletons, with the ten largest covering about 0.77%. The sample taken for sequencing was memory (CD45RA-) CD4+ T cells from blood. These receptors all stem from a human donor in good health. Both conserved end residues are part of each CDR3. A D gene is named only where the DNA matches it firmly. Clone size appears in some rows only: once, few, many, or a class for an expanded clone.

TGTGCCAGCAGTTACGGACAGGGGAATCAGCCCCAGCATTTT | CASSYGQGNQPQHF | TRBJ1-5 | TRBV6-5 | TRBD1 | .
TGCGCCAGCAGCCCGAGCGGCACCTACAATGAGCAGTTCTTC | CASSPSGTYNEQFF | TRBJ2-1 | TRBV5-1 | . | .
TGTGCCTGGAGTCAAAGACAGGGCTTGGAGACCCAGTACTTC | CAWSQRQGLETQYF | TRBJ2-5 | TRBV30 | TRBD1 | .
TGCGCCAGCAGCCAAAAACCGGGACAGGGGGCTGACGAGCAGTACTTC | CASSQKPGQGADEQYF | TRBJ2-7 | TRBV4-1 | TRBD1 | .
TGTGTCAGCAGCGTAGCGGGGGGGGCGGGAGATACGCAGTATTTT | CVSSVAGGAGDTQYF | TRBJ2-3 | TRBV9 | TRBD2 | .
TGTGCTAGTGGCGGACAGGGGGCTGTCACTGAAGCTTTCTTT | CASGGQGAVTEAFF | TRBJ1-1 | TRBV12-5 | TRBD1 | .
TGTGCCAGCAGCTTTGGGGGCTTGAACACCGGGGAGCTGTTTTTT | CASSFGGLNTGELFF | TRBJ2-2 | TRBV11-3 | . | few
TGCGCCAGCAGCCAAGATCTGTCTAAACGGTTCCGACACAATGAGCAGTTCTTC | CASSQDLSKRFRHNEQFF | TRBJ2-1 | TRBV4-3 | . | .
TGTGCCAGCAGCTTAATCGCTAGCGGGAGCGATACGCAGTATTTT | CASSLIASGSDTQYF | TRBJ2-3 | TRBV7-2 | TRBD2 | .
TGTGCCAGCAAAGCTAGCGGGGGGGCCGCGCAGTTCTTC | CASKASGGAAQFF | TRBJ2-1 | TRBV27 | TRBD2 | .
TGTGCCAGCAGCCTGTGGCAGCCTGGGAACACTGAAGCTTTCTTT | CASSLWQPGNTEAFF | TRBJ1-1 | TRBV6-1 | . | few
TGTGCCAGCAGCTTATACCGCTTGTCTAGTTCGGTGGAGGAGACCCAGTACTTC | CASSLYRLSSSVEETQYF | TRBJ2-5 | TRBV7-8 | . | .
TGTGCCAGCAGTTCTAAGGGAGAAGCTTTCTTT | CASSSKGEAFF | TRBJ1-1 | TRBV6-5 | . | .
TGTGCCAGCAGCGCGGACGGCCAAAACTATGGCTACACCTTC | CASSADGQNYGYTF | TRBJ1-2 | TRBV7-8 | . | .
TGCAGCGCGAGACAGGGGTCGAACACTGAAGCTTTCTTT | CSARQGSNTEAFF | TRBJ1-1 | TRBV29-1 | TRBD1 | .
TGTGCCAGCTCACCACCTAGCGGGGGACACAATGAGCAGTTCTTC | CASSPPSGGHNEQFF | TRBJ2-1 | TRBV18 | TRBD2 | .
TGTGCCACGTCGGGGCAGGCCTCCGGGGAGCTGTTTTTT | CATSGQASGELFF | TRBJ2-2 | TRBV6-5 | . | .
TGCGCCAGCAGCCAAGGGGGGGGGATCCCCTACGAGCAGTACTTC | CASSQGGGIPYEQYF | TRBJ2-7 | TRBV4-1 | TRBD2 | few
TGTGCCAGTAGTAATCAACGGAATGAGCAGTTCTTC | CASSNQRNEQFF | TRBJ2-1 | TRBV19 | . | .
TGCGCCAGCAGTCAATCGCGAGCATCGAGCCAAGAGACCCAGTACTTC | CASSQSRASSQETQYF | TRBJ2-5 | TRBV23-1 | . | .
TGCGCCAGCAGCCAGAGACAGGAGAATGAAAAACTGTTTTTT | CASSQRQENEKLFF | TRBJ1-4 | TRBV4-3 | . | .
TGTGCCAGCAGTCCGGGCGGAAACACCATATATTTT | CASSPGGNTIYF | TRBJ1-3 | TRBV6-5 | . | .
TGCGCCAGCAGCTTCGGCACAGGGGGTATAGGCGAGCAGTACTTC | CASSFGTGGIGEQYF | TRBJ2-7 | TRBV5-1 | TRBD1 | .
TGTGCCAGCAGCCTTGCCGGGGTTCTTTTTTTT | CASSLAGVLFF | TRBJ1-4 | TRBV7-3 | . | .
TGTGCCAGCAGCTTGGGGGGTATAGTCCACAATGAGCAGTTCTTC | CASSLGGIVHNEQFF | TRBJ2-1 | TRBV5-4 | . | .
TGCGCCAGCAGCTCGAGGGGGCTCAGGGACACCGGGGAGCTGTTTTTT | CASSSRGLRDTGELFF | TRBJ2-2 | TRBV4-1 | TRBD1 | .
TGTGCCAGCAGCCCCTTGACTAGCACAGATACGCAGTATTTT | CASSPLTSTDTQYF | TRBJ2-3 | TRBV7-2 | . | .
TGTGCCAGCAGCTTGGGTCCTGGACAGGGGGTTTCTGGAAACACCATATATTTT | CASSLGPGQGVSGNTIYF | TRBJ1-3 | TRBV5-6 | TRBD1 | .
TGTGCCAGCAGCCCCCTTCGGTGGCAGGGCGGCTACACCTTC | CASSPLRWQGGYTF | TRBJ1-2 | TRBV5-6 | . | .
TGTGCCTGGAGTAACGGTATCACAGATACGCAGTATTTT | CAWSNGITDTQYF | TRBJ2-3 | TRBV30 | . | once
TGTGCCAGCAGCTTTGACAGGGGGGTGAGTGGCTACACCTTC | CASSFDRGVSGYTF | TRBJ1-2 | TRBV5-4 | TRBD1 | .
TGTGCCAGCAGCTCCGGGACTAGCGTTTACGAGCAGTACTTC | CASSSGTSVYEQYF | TRBJ2-7 | TRBV28 | TRBD2 | once
TGTGCCACCAGCAGAGTAATCGGACCCGCCGCCCACGAGCAGTACTTC | CATSRVIGPAAHEQYF | TRBJ2-7 | TRBV15 | . | .
TGTGCCAGCAGCGTCGGAGCGGGAGCAGATACGCAGTATTTT | CASSVGAGADTQYF | TRBJ2-3 | TRBV9 | TRBD2 | .
TGTGCCAGCAGTGTATATGCAGATACGCAGTATTTT | CASSVYADTQYF | TRBJ2-3 | TRBV2 | . | .
TGTGCCTCCAGGATGGCGGGAGCTTCGACCTACGAGCAGTACTTC | CASRMAGASTYEQYF | TRBJ2-7 | TRBV10-3 | TRBD2 | .
TGTGCCAGCGCAGGGGCTGGAAACACCATATATTTT | CASAGAGNTIYF | TRBJ1-3 | TRBV2 | . | .